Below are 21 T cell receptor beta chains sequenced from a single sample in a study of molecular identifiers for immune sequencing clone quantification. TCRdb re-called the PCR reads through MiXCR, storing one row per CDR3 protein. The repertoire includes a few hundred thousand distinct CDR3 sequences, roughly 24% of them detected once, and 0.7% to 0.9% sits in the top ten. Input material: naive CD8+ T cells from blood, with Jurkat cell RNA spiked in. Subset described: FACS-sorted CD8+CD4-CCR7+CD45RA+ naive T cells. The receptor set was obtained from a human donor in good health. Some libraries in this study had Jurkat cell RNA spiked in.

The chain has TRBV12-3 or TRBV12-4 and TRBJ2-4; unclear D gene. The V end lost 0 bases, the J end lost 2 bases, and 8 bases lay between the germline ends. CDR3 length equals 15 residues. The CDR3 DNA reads TGTGCCAGCAGTTTAGCCCCGCGGTCCAAAAACATTCAGTACTTC. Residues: CASSLAPRSKNIQYF.

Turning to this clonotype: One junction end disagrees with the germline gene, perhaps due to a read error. The CDR3 loop reads CASSLAGLPSTDTQNF. DNA of the CDR3: TGCGCCAGCAGCTTGGCGGGACTACCTAGCACAGATACGCAGAATTTT. This rearrangement joins TRBV5-1 to TRBJ2-3, with TRBD2 matching over 7 bases. The CDR3 loop spans 16 amino acids. The germline gives CDR1 SGHRS, CDR2 YFSETQ.

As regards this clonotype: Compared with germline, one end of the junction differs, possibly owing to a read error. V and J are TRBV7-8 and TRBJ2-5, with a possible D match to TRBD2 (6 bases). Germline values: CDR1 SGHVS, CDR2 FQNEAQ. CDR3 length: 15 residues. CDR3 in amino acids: CAGSLAEGGIETQYF. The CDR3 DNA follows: TGTGCCGGCAGCTTAGCGGAAGGTGGGATAGAGACCCAGTACTTC.

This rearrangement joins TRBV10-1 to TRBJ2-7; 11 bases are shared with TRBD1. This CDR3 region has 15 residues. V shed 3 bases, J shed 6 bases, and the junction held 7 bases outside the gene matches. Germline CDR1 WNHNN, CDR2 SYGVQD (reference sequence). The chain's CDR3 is CASSDVSGTGGEQYF. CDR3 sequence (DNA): TGCGCCAGCAGTGACGTCTCCGGGACAGGGGGCGAGCAGTACTTC.

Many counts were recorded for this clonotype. The CDR3 bases are TGTGCCAGCAGCCTCCAAGAGGGCTACGAGCAGTACTTC. Translation: CASSLQEGYEQYF. The V call is TRBV7-8, the J call TRBJ2-7; D might be TRBD2 (5 bases). CDR1 and CDR2 (germline): SGHVS, FQNEAQ. The V and J ends lost 5 bases and 3 bases respectively, with 11 bases between them. This CDR3 comprises 13 residues.

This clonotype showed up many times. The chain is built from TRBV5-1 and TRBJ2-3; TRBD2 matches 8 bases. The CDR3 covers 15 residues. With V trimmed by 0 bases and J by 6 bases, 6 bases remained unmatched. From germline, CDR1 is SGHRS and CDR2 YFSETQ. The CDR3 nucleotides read TGCGCCAGCAGCTTGGGTCGGGGGGGCCGGGATACGCAGTATTTT. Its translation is CASSLGRGGRDTQYF. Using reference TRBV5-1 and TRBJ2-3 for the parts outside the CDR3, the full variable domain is KAGVTQTPRYLIKTRGQQVTLSCSPISGHRSVSWYQQTPGQGLQFLFEYFSETQRNKGNFPGRFSGRQFSNSRSEMNVSTLELGDSALYLCASSLGRGGRDTQYFGPGTRLTVL.

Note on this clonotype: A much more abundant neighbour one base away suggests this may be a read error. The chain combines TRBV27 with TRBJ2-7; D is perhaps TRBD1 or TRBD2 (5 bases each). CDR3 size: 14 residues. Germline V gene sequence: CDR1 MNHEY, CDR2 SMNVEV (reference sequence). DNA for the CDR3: TGTGCCAGCAGTTCCACCGGGACGCCTAAAGAGCGGTACTTC. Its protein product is CASSSTGTPKERYF.

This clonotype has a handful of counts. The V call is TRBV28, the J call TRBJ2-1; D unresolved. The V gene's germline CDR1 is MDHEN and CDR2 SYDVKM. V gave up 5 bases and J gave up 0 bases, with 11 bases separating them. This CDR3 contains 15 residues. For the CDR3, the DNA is TGTGCCAGCAGTACAACCCTGAGCTCCTACAATGAGCAGTTCTTC. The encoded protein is CASSTTLSSYNEQFF.

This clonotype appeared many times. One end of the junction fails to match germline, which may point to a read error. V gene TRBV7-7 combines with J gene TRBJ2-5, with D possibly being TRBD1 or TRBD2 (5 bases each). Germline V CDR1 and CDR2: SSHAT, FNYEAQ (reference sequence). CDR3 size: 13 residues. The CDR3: CASSGGRVETQYF. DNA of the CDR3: TGTGCTAGCAGCGGCGGCAGGGTCGAGACCCAGTACTTC.

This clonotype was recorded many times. The CDR3 sequence is CASSNPGVETQYF. CDR3 sequence (DNA): TGTGCCAGTAGTAACCCAGGGGTCGAGACCCAGTACTTC. The V and J genes are TRBV19 and TRBJ2-5, with D maybe TRBD1 (6 bases). Germline lookup yields CDR1 LNHDA and CDR2 SQIVND (reference sequence). The V and J ends lost 4 bases and 5 bases respectively, with 11 bases between them. The CDR3 loop spans 13 amino acids.

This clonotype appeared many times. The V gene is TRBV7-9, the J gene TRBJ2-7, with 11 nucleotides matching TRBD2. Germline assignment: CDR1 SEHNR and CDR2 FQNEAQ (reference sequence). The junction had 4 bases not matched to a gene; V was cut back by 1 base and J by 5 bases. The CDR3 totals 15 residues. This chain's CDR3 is CASSLVGTSGHEQYF. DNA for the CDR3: TGTGCCAGCAGCTTAGTGGGGACTAGCGGCCACGAGCAGTACTTC.

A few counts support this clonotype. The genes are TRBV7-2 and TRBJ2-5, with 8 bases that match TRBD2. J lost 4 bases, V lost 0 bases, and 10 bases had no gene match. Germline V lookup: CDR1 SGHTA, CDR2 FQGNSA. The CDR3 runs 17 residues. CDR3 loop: CASSLALGGGRRETQYF. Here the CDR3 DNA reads TGTGCCAGCAGCTTAGCGCTCGGGGGGGGCCGGAGAGAGACCCAGTACTTC.

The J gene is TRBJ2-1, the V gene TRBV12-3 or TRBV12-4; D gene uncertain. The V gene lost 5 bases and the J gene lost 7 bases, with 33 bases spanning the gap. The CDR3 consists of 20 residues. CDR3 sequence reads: CASSLGGQPIAPALGNEQFF. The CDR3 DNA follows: TGTGCCAGCAGTCTTGGTGGCCAACCCATCGCCCCGGCCCTGGGGAATGAGCAGTTCTTC.

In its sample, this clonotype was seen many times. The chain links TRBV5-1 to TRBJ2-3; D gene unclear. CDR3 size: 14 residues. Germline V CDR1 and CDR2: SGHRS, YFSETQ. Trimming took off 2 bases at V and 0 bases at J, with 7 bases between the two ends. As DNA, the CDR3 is TGCGCCAGCAGCTTACCCGGCAGCACAGATACGCAGTATTTT. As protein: CASSLPGSTDTQYF.

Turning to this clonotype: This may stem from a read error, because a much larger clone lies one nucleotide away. The CDR3 here is CASSLDLGQSAYF. The CDR3 DNA reads TGTGCCAGCAGCTTGGATTTGGGACAGAGTGCGTATTTT. This chain uses TRBV5-5 with TRBJ2-3, with 7 bases identical to TRBD1. CDR3 size: 13 residues. Germline loops: CDR1 SGHKS, CDR2 YYEKEE (reference sequence). Unmatched junction bases numbered 9, after V lost 0 bases and J lost 14 bases.

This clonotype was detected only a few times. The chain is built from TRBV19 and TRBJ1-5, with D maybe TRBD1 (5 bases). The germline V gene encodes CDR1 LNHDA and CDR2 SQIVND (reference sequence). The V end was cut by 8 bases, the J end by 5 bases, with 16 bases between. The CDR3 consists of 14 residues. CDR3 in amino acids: CASLVRGHHQPQHF. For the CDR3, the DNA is TGTGCCAGTCTCGTTCGGGGCCACCATCAGCCCCAGCATTTT.

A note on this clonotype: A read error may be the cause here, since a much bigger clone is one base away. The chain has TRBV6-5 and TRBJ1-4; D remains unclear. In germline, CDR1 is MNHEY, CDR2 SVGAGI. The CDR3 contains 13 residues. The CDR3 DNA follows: TGTGCCAGCAGTTTGGGAGGGATTGAAAAACTGCTTTTT. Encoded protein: CASSLGGIEKLLF.

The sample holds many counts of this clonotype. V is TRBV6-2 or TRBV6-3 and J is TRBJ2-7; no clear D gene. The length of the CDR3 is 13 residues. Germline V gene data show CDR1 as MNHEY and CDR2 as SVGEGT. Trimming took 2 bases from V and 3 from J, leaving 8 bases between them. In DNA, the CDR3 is TGTGCCAGCAGTTACGGGCTAGACTACGAGCAGTACTTC. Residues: CASSYGLDYEQYF.

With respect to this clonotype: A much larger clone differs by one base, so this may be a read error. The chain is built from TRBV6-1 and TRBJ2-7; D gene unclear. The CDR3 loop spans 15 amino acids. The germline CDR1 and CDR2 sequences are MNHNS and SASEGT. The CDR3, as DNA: TGTGCCAGCAGTGAAGATTTATTGAGCTCCTACGAGCGGTACTTC. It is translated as CASSEDLLSSYERYF.

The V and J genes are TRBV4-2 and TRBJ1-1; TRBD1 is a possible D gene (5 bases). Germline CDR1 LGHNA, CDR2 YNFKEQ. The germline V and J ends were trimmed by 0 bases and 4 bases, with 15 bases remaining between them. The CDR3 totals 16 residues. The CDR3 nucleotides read TGTGCCAGCAGCCAAGATTACGGGGGTGGGGTCACTGAAGCTTTCTTT. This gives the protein CASSQDYGGGVTEAFF.

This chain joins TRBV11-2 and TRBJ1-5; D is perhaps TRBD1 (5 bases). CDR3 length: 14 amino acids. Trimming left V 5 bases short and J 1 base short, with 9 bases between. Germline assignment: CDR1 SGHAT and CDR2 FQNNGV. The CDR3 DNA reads TGTGCCAGCAGCGATTGGGACAGCAATCAGCCCCAGCATTTT. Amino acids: CASSDWDSNQPQHF.